Each of the 10 T cell receptor beta chains below was sequenced from the same sample in a study of human T cells and chemical hapten exposure. Described time point: patch test 3, about 24 weeks after DPC sensitization. This sample's treatment: therapeutic diphenylcyclopropenone sensitization with weekly scalp DPC. TCRdb called the RACE reads again in MiXCR, with one record for every CDR3 protein. The sample includes 210,000 or so distinct CDR3 sequences, approximately 24% of them seen just once. The input for sequencing was whole blood, taken in connection with sensitization to the hapten diphenylcyclopropenone (DPC). The source is a woman aged 40 to 50 with alopecia areata. Some clones in this sample may be carry-over from other donors' samples.

The CDR3 coding sequence is TGTGCCAGCAGTTACCGGGGACTTACCACAGATACGCAGTATTTT. Amino acid sequence: CASSYRGLTTDTQYF. The chain is built from TRBV28 and TRBJ2-3, with TRBD2 as a possible D gene (6 bases). The CDR3 is made up of 15 amino acids. CDR1 is MDHEN and CDR2 is SYDVKM in the germline V gene. Trimming pared 4 bases from V and 2 bases from J, leaving 13 bases between.

This clonotype has a count of ten or more. The rearrangement joins TRBV7-9 to TRBJ1-2; D gene ambiguous. CDR3 length: 15 residues. V lost 2 bases, J lost 2 bases, and 12 bases lay in between. Germline loops: CDR1 SEHNR, CDR2 FQNEAQ (reference sequence). The CDR3 loop reads CASSLMSLGNYGYTF. DNA of the CDR3: TGTGCCAGCAGCTTAATGAGCCTGGGAAACTATGGCTACACCTTC.

Regarding this clonotype: A much larger clone is a single base away; this may be a read error. The genes are TRBV29-1 and TRBJ1-2; D is ambiguous. There are 11 residues in the CDR3. In germline, CDR1 is SQVTM, CDR2 ANQGSEA. CDR3 in amino acids: CSVELKGGYNF. In DNA form, the CDR3 reads TGCAGCGTTGAATTAAAGGGAGGCTACAACTTC.

This clonotype was seen more than once but under ten times. This sequence joins TRBV9 and TRBJ2-1; 10 bases are shared with TRBD2. The length of the CDR3 is 15 residues. Germline CDR1 SGDLS, CDR2 YYNGEE. V lost 6 bases, J lost 1 base, and 4 bases stayed unmatched. In DNA form, the CDR3 reads TGTGCCAGCACCCTAGCGGGAGCGTCCTACAATGAGCAGTTCTTC. This encodes CASTLAGASYNEQFF. The whole variable domain, remainder taken from reference TRBV9 and TRBJ2-1, is DSGVTQTPKHLITATGQRVTLRCSPRSGDLSVYWYQQSLDQGLQFLIQYYNGEERAKGNILERFSAQQFPDLHSELNLSSLELGDSALYFCASTLAGASYNEQFFGPGTRLTVL.

V gene TRBV5-1 combines with J gene TRBJ2-7; no clear D gene. Trimming shortened V by 4 bases and J by 0 bases, and 14 bases separated the two germline ends. The germline gives CDR1 SGHRS, CDR2 YFSETQ. The CDR3 extends over 15 amino acids. Here the CDR3 reads CASSPVGSPSYEQYF. CDR3 sequence (DNA): TGCGCCAGCAGCCCCGTCGGGTCCCCCTCCTACGAGCAGTACTTC. Looking up the rest from reference TRBV5-1 and TRBJ2-7 gives the full variable domain: KAGVTQTPRYLIKTRGQQVTLSCSPISGHRSVSWYQQTPGQGLQFLFEYFSETQRNKGNFPGRFSGRQFSNSRSEMNVSTLELGDSALYLCASSPVGSPSYEQYFGPGTRLTVT.

The rearrangement uses TRBV20-1 and TRBJ1-1; D is uncertain. CDR1 and CDR2 from the germline V gene are DFQATT and SNEGSKA (reference sequence). The V end lost 7 bases, the J end lost 1 base, and 7 bases lay between the germline ends. The CDR3 spans 11 residues. The CDR3 loop is CSGARNTEAFF. The CDR3 DNA follows: TGCAGTGGGGCCAGGAACACTGAAGCTTTCTTT.

The table lists this clonotype with a few counts. The rearrangement uses TRBV6-5 and TRBJ2-1; 11 nucleotides agree with TRBD2. Unmatched junction bases numbered 5, after V lost 6 bases and J lost 4 bases. Germline CDR1 MNHEY, CDR2 SVGAGI. This CDR3 comprises 15 residues. This chain's CDR3 is CASRTTSGSYNEQFF. In nucleotides, the CDR3 is TGTGCCAGCAGAACCACTAGCGGGAGTTACAATGAGCAGTTCTTC.

This rearrangement joins TRBV28 to TRBJ2-4, with a weak D call TRBD2 (5 bases). The germline CDR1 and CDR2 sequences are MDHEN and SYDVKM. V lost 1 base, J lost 6 bases, and 16 bases lay in between. The CDR3 totals 16 residues. In DNA form, the CDR3 reads TGTGCCAGCAGTTTATTGGCGGGCCCGAACCCAAACATTCAGTACTTC. Its translation is CASSLLAGPNPNIQYF.

This clonotype was recorded a few times. This chain joins TRBV7-9 and TRBJ1-5; D uncertain. The CDR3 spans 13 residues. Trimming took 1 base from V and 7 from J, leaving 8 bases between them. Germline values: CDR1 SEHNR, CDR2 FQNEAQ (reference sequence). CDR3 sequence (DNA): TGTGCCAGCAGCTTAGAAGGGTCCCAGCCCCAGCATTTT. This gives the protein CASSLEGSQPQHF.

V gene TRBV19 combines with J gene TRBJ2-7, with 10 bases that match TRBD1. The germline V gene encodes CDR1 LNHDA and CDR2 SQIVND (reference sequence). V lost 5 bases and J lost 4; bases outside the gene matches: 5. This CDR3 has 14 amino acids. This CDR3 reads CASSPTGGRYEQYF. CDR3 DNA sequence: TGTGCCAGTAGTCCGACAGGGGGCCGGTACGAGCAGTACTTC.